This T cell receptor beta chain is from a study of neurological immune-mediated disorders. Study-level results: While HTLV-1-associated myelopathy showed the greatest TCR clonal expansion, multiple sclerosis showed the least, falling below healthy controls.

In the case of this clonotype: The antigen is unknown.

With 10-nucleotide random UMIs included, cDNA was synthesized by 5'RACE. TCRdb reanalysed the 5' RACE reads using MiXCR and keeps one entry per CDR3 protein. Among roughly 45,000 distinct CDR3 sequences listed, roughly 12% were seen once. Described time point: longitudinal time-point 3. The group of healthy controls was made up of people who were blood bank volunteers in Maryland, USA. Stored at -80 C, 2 million PBMCs were the source of the unsorted libraries. Germline values: CDR1 GTSNPN, CDR2 SVGIG (reference sequence). This CDR3 is built from 14 residues. Trimming cost V 0 bases and J 5 bases, with 13 bases left between them.

Input material: PBMCs. This TCR derives from a man aged 25 to 40 in good health. The rearrangement joins TRBV30 to TRBJ2-5, with D possibly matching TRBD2 (6 bases). The CDR3 nucleotides read TGTGCCTGGAGTGTTTCGGGGGTGGAGGAGACCCAGTACTTC. It is translated as CAWSVSGVEETQYF.